The clone carrying this T cell receptor (beta chain) was seen ten or more times. The antigen is undetermined. The entry originates in a study of T cells in Graves' hyperthyroidism and ophthalmopathy. Whole-study context: Sampling of peripheral blood happened at initial diagnosis, prior to any treatment. Study findings and constraints: Most thyroid clonotypes expanded above 0.001 were also detected in blood. Ophthalmopathy was predicted by the model a median of about six months ahead of onset.

Pregnant or lactating patients were excluded, as were those with uncontrolled infection or other autoimmune disease. CDR3 size: 16 residues. Germline V gene lookup returns CDR1 LGHDT and CDR2 YNNKEL (reference sequence). V was clipped by 4 bases and J by 8 bases; unmatched bases: 11. The investigators amplified TCR beta CDR3 regions from RNA transcripts. A set of HTBI primers served as the primers for a first-round RT-PCR of the TCR CDR3. In TCRdb, the multiplex PCR reads were re-called with MiXCR into one record per CDR3 protein. Of about 640,000 distinct CDR3 sequences in the sample, around 15% were seen once.

This clonotype was sampled from a woman between 45 and 65 years old with Graves' ophthalmopathy. The chain uses TRBV3-1 and TRBJ2-1; 10 bases are shared with TRBD2. The sample was blood. CDR3 coding DNA: TGTGCCAGCAGCCGGGGGAGCGGGAGGGCAGTCGATGAGCAGTTCTTC. Translating gives CASSRGSGRAVDEQFF.